This T cell receptor (beta chain) appears in the sequencing data of a study of graft-versus-host responses after intestinal transplantation. Study-level information: Each transplant was multivisceral, liver-intestinal, or isolated intestinal. Study results and limitations: Some GvH clones appeared in ileal mucosa or blood before recipient bone marrow. Peak circulating GvH clone levels were associated with early post-transplant HvG declines. When patients had graft-donor T cell macrochimerism, their allografts held high graft-versus-host to host-versus-graft clonal ratios.

A note on this clone: Antigen specificity is unknown.

The V gene's germline CDR1 is SGHAT and CDR2 FQNNGV. The CDR3 is made up of 15 amino acids. V lost 1 base to trimming and J lost 0 bases, with 7 bases between them. Using immunoSEQ multiplex PCR, the repertoire was profiled, and TCRdb retains in-frame clones only, with some absent. The sample records tens of thousands of clones, about 95% being singletons. The sequencing used unstimulated CD4+ T cells sorted from spleen or lymph node cells, collected before transplant. This clonotype was obtained from a human donor who was the organ donor for an intestinal transplant. This chain connects TRBV11-2 to TRBJ1-3; D uncertain. The CDR3 sequence is CASSLASHSGNTIYF. CDR3 coding DNA: TGTGCCAGCAGCTTAGCATCACACTCTGGAAACACCATATATTTT.